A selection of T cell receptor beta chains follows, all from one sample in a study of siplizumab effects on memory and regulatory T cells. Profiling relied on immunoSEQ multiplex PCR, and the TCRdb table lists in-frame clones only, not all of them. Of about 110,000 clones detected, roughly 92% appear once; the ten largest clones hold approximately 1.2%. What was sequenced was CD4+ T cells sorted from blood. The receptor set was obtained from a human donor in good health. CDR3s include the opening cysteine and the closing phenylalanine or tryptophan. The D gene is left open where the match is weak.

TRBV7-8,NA,CASTLPDDGYTF
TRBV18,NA,CASSPPALDQETQYF
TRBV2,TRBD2,CASRGGETQYF
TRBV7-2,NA,CASSSGGSETQYF
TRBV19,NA,CASIGAFSGANVLTF
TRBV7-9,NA,CASSLVDGVNTQYF
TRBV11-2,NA,CASRKDGLKNTEAFF
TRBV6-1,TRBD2,CASSEQAGGYEQYF
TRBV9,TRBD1,CASSGKPGQAYNEQFF
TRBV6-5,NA,CASSQRPLGADTQYF
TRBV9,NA,CASSVNLGSYEQYF
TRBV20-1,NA,CRAKRGAEAFF